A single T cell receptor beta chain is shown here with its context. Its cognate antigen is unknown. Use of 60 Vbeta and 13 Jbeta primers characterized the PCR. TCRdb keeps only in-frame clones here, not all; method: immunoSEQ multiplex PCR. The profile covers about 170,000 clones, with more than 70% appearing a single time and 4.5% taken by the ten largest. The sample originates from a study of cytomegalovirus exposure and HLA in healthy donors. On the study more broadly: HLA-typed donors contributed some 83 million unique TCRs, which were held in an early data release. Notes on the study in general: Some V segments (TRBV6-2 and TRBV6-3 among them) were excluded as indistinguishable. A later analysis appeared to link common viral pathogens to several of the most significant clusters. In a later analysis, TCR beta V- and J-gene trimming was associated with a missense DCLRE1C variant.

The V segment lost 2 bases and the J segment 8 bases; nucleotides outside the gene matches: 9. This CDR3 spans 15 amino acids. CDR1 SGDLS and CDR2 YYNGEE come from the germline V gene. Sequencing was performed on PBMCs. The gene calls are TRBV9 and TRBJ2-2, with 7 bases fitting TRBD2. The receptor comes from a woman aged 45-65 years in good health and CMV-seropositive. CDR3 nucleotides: TGTGCCAGCAGCGTCTCCGGGACTATTGCTGGGGAGCTGTTTTTT. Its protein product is CASSVSGTIAGELFF.